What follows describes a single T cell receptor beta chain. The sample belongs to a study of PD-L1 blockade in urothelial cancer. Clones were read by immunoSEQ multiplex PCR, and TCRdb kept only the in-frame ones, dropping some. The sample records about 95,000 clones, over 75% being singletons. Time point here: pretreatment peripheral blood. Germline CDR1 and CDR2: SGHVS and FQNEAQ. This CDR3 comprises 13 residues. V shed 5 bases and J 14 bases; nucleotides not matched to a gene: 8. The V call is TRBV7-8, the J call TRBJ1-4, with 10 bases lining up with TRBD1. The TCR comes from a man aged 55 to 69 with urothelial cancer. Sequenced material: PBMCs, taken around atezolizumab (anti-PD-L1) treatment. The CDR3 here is CASSDRGPVVLFF. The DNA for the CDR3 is TGTGCCAGCAGCGACAGGGGGCCCGTCGTTCTGTTTTTT.